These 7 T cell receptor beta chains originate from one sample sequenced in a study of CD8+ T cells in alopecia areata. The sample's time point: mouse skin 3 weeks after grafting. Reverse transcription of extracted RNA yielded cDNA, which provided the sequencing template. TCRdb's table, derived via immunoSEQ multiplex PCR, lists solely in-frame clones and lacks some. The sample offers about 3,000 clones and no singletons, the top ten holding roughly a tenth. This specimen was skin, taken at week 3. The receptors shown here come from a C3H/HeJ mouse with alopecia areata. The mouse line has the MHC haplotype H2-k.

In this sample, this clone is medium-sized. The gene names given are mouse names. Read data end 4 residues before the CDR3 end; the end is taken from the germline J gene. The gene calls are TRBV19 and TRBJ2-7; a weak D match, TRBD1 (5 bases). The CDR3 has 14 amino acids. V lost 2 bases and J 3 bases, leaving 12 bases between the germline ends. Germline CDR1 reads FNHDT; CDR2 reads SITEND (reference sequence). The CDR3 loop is CASSIPPDSYEQYF. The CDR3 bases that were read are TGTGCCAGCAGTATCCCACCAGACAGCTAT.

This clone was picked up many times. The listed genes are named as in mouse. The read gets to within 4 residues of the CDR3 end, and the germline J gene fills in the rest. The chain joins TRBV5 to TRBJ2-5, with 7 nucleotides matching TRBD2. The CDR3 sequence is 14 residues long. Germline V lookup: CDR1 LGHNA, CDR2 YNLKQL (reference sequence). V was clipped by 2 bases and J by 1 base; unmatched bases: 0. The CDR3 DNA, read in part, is TGTGCCAGCAGCCAACTGGGGGACCAAGAC. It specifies CASSQLGDQD. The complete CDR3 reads CASSQLGDQDTQYF.

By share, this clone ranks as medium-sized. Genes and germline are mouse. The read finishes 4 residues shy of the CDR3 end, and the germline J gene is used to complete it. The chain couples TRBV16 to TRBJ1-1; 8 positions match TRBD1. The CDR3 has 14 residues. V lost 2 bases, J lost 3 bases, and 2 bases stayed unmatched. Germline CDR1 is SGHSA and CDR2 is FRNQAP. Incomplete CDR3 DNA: TGTGCAAGCAGCTTACAGGGGGCGGACACA. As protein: CASSLQGADT. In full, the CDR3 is CASSLQGADTEVFF.

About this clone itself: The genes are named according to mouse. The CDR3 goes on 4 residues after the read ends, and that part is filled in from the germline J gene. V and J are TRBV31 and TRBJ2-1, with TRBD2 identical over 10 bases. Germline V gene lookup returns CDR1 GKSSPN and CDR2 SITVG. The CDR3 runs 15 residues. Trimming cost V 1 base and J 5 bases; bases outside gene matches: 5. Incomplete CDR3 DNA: TGTGCCTGGAGTCCGCCGGGACTGGGGAATGCT. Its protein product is CAWSPPGLGNA. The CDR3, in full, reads CAWSPPGLGNAEQFF.

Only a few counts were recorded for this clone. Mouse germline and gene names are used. The CDR3 loop reads CASGPGYQDTQYF. CDR3 DNA (partial): TGTGCCAGCGGTCCAGGATACCAAGAC. The V call is TRBV13-2, the J call TRBJ2-5; D remains ambiguous. The missing CDR3 end, 4 residues past where the read stops, is filled in from the germline J gene. This CDR3 comprises 13 residues. The germline V and J ends were trimmed by 4 bases and 1 base, with 7 bases remaining between them. Per germline, CDR1 NNHNN and CDR2 SYGAGS (reference sequence).

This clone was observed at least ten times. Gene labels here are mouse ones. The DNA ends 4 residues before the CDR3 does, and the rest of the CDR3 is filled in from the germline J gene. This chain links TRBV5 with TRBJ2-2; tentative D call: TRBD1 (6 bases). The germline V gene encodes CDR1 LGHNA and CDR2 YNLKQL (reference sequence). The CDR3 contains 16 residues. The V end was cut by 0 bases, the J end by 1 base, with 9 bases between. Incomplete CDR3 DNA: TGTGCCAGCAGCCAAGAAAGGGGGTTAAACACCGGG. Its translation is CASSQERGLNTG. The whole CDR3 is CASSQERGLNTGQLYF.

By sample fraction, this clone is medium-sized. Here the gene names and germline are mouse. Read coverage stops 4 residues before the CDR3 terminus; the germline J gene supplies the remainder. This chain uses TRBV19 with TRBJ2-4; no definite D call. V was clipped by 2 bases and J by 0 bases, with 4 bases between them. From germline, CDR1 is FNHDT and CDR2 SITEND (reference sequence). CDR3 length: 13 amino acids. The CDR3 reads CASSIPSQNTLYF. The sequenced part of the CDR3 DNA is TGTGCCAGCAGTATTCCTAGTCAAAAC.